This TCR beta chain was documented in a study of CD8 T cells in Susac syndrome (dated by TCRdb to the late 2010s). Describing the broader study: Among the Susac syndrome patients who were sequenced, clinically active disease was present in six and clinical remission was observed in under ten. At blood withdrawal, Susac syndrome patients were either therapy-naive, taking corticosteroids (in some cases with IVIg as well), or taking IVIg alone. Whether CD8+ T cell activation and differentiation in Susac syndrome was antigen driven was tested using repertoire sequencing. Clonality of the CD8+ T cell repertoire was compared between roughly eleven healthy donors, roughly 14 Susac syndrome patients and some 15 multiple sclerosis patients.

On the study overall, not on this receptor specifically: The number of individuals in the TCR sequencing and HLA analysis was recognized as being relatively small. Clonal expansion was observed in Susac syndrome CD8+ repertoires, with the highest expansion in CD8+ TEMRA cells and greater expansion in clinically active than in remitting patients. Approximately 15 Susac-specific public clones were identified in the total CD8+ repertoire, and roughly five Susac-specific public clones were identified in the CD8+ TEMRA repertoire.

As for this clonotype: Its antigen remains unidentified. One base away there is no much larger clone; base qualities are not given.

High-throughput TCR beta sequencing profiled peripheral blood CD8+ and CD4+ T cells from healthy donors, Susac syndrome patients and multiple sclerosis patients. Recently defined diagnostic criteria for definite or probable disease were met by the Susac syndrome patients. Bulk CD8+ and CD4+ T cells were purified magnetically by negative isolation, whereas CD8+ TEMRA cells were enriched by FACS. Blood was drawn into EDTA tubes, processed within 24 hours, and PBMCs were isolated by density gradient centrifugation. PBMCs destined for TCR sequencing were cryopreserved in liquid nitrogen and later thawed in a 37 °C water bath. The sorted or isolated CD4+, CD8+ and CD8+ TEMRA cells had a purity of 90% or higher. RNA was extracted using the RNeasy kit, and about 0.5 to 1 ug of the RNA was reverse transcribed with random hexamers. The immunoSEQ multiplex PCR assay, which covers 54 Vbeta and 13 Jbeta segments, was used to amplify TCR beta CDR3 regions. PCR amplification bias was corrected using a synthetic template baseline for primer optimization and computational correction. As for the authors' bioinformatics: Reads were annotated to V, D and J genes according to IMGT and were analyzed with immunoSEQ Analyzer, with only productive sequences retained. To calculate clonality, Shannon entropy was normalized by log2 of the number of productive unique sequences and then subtracted from one. For each patient and control, public and private clones were evaluated within the 100 most prevalent clones. Clones were defined as Susac-specific if absent from the healthy and MS cohorts, from 1052 published viral clones and from other ImmuneACCESS disease sequences. TCRdb handled the public reads itself, with Q25 trimming in fastp and clone calling in MiXCR, and kept productive beta chains. Every distinct CDR3 protein forms one entry, paired with its most common genes and DNA. It is TCRdb's table, rather than the study itself, that gives the V and J calls and clone size. Recorded for this sample are around 170,000 distinct CDR3 sequences; 95% of them occurred a single time. The ten most abundant clones make up approximately 0.15% of the sample.

The receptor's source is a human donor with Susac syndrome. Material: CD8+ T cells from PBMCs.

CDR3 protein: CASSLGSGRDTQYF. The sequenced DNA is TGTGCCAGCAGCTTAGGAAGCGGGAGGGATACGCAGTATTTT. Rearrangement joined TRBV13 to TRBJ2-3; the central 9 bases match TRBD2. Germline trimming: 0 bases from V, 6 bases from J; junction bases outside gene matches: 1. The germline V gene (reference sequence) yields PRHDT for CDR1 and FYEKMQ for CDR2. The CDR3 covers 14 residues, taking in both the cysteine and the phenylalanine. Just the 42-base CDR3 DNA is kept, in frame starting at base 1.